This T cell receptor beta chain was recorded in a study of blood T cell repertoires in COVID-19. The wider study: COVID-19 samples from acute and convalescent phases originated in the United States, Italy and Spain. Sources were T cells, B-cell-depleted T cells, or PBMCs; the material itself was cDNA or gDNA.

Generated by immunoSEQ multiplex PCR, the TCRdb table keeps only in-frame clones and is missing some. The sample holds some 220,000 clones, 75% to 85% seen once. On this clone: The sample contains more than one DNA sequence encoding this CDR3.

Seattle patients were enrolled while actively infected and followed longitudinally. The sample comprised peripheral blood. The TCR sequence derives from a woman in her 70s with COVID-19, enrolled during active disease.

The CDR3 reads CAWSAGTGNQPQHF. CDR3 DNA sequence: TGTGCCTGGAGCGCCGGGACAGGTAATCAGCCCCAGCATTTT. The chain joins TRBV30 to TRBJ1-5; 8 bases fit TRBD1. V dropped 3 bases and J dropped 4; count of bases not matched to a gene: 5. The CDR3 covers 14 residues. CDR1 is GTSNPN and CDR2 is SVGIG in the germline V gene (reference sequence).